This T cell receptor beta chain was identified in a study of blood T cell repertoires in COVID-19. The CDR3 has 17 residues. Germline V gene lookup returns CDR1 LNHDA and CDR2 SQIVND (reference sequence). V gave up 1 base and J gave up 5 bases, with 18 bases separating them. Only in-frame clones appear in the TCRdb table, and some are missing; sequencing was by immunoSEQ multiplex PCR. The data contain some 240,000 clones, roughly 80% of them seen just once; the ten biggest clones take up over 8%. Sequencing input: peripheral blood. V is TRBV19 and J is TRBJ1-5; no reliable D call. The source of this sequence is a woman aged 80 or over with acute or convalescent COVID-19. CDR3 coding DNA: TGTGCCAGTAGTATAGGGCGGGGTCCCGGGGAAGATCAGCCCCAGCATTTT. Translating it yields CASSIGRGPGEDQPQHF.